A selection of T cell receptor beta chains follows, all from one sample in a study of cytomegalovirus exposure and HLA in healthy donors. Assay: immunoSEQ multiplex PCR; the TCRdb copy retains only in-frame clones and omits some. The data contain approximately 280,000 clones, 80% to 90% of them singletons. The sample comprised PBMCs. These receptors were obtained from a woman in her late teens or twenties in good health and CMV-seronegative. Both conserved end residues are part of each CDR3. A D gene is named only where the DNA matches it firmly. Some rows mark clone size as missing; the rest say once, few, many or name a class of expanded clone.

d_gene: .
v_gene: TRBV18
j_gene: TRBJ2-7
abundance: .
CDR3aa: CASSPLLGGLYYEQYF
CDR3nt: TGTGCCAGCTCACCATTACTGGGTGGACTCTACTACGAGCAGTACTTC

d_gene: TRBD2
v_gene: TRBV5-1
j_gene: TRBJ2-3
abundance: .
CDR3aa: CASSLGASGITDTQYF
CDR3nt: TGCGCCAGCAGCTTGGGTGCTAGCGGTATCACAGATACGCAGTATTTT

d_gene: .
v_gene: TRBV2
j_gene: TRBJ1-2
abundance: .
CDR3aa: CASSGEGVRGYTF
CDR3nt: TGTGCCAGCAGTGGGGAGGGGGTGCGTGGCTACACCTTC

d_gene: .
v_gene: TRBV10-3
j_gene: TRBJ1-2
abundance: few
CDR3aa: CAISRGSGYTF
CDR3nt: TGTGCCATCAGCAGGGGCTCTGGCTACACCTTC

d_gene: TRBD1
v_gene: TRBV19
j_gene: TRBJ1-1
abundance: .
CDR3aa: CASGGQEVKGFRNTEAFF
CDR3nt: TGTGCCAGTGGAGGACAGGAGGTAAAGGGCTTTAGGAACACTGAAGCTTTCTTT

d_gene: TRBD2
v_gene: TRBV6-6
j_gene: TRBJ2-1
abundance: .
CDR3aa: CASSYPTSGIESKFF
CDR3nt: TGTGCCAGCAGTTACCCGACTAGCGGGATAGAGAGCAAGTTCTTC

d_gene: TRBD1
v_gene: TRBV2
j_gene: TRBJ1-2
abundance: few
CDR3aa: CASRGQVVVDGYTF
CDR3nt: TGTGCCAGCAGGGGACAGGTCGTGGTTGATGGCTACACCTTC

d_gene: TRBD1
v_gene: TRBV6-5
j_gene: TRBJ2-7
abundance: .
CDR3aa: CASSYSGQGSYEQYF
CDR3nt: TGTGCCAGCAGTTACTCAGGACAGGGGTCCTACGAGCAGTACTTC

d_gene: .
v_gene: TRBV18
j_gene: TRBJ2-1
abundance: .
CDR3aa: CASSPQPVPSSYNEQFF
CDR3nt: TGTGCCAGCTCACCTCAGCCTGTACCTAGCTCCTACAATGAGCAGTTCTTC

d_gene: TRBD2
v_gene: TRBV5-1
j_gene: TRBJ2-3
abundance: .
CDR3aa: CASTGGLVADTQYF
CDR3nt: TGCGCCAGCACGGGGGGACTAGTCGCAGATACGCAGTATTTT

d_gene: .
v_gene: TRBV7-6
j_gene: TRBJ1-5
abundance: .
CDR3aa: CASSLGAPNQPQHF
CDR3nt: TGTGCCAGCAGCTTAGGAGCCCCCAATCAGCCCCAGCATTTT

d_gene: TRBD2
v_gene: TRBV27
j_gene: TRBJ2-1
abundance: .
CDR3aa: CASSLSGLGIDEQFF
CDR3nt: TGTGCCAGCAGTTTATCGGGACTAGGTATCGATGAGCAGTTCTTC

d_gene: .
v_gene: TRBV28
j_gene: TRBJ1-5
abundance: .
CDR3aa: CASTRGTTYQPQHF
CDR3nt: TGTGCCAGCACAAGAGGGACAACATATCAGCCCCAGCATTTT

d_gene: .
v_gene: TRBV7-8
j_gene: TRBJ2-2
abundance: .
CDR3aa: CASSLARLPGGRGTGELFF
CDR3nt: TGTGCCAGCAGCTTAGCGAGGTTGCCAGGCGGGCGGGGCACCGGGGAGCTGTTTTTT

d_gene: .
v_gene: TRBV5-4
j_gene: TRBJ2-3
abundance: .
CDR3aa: CASSQGPDTQYF
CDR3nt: TGTGCCAGCAGCCAGGGTCCAGATACGCAGTATTTT

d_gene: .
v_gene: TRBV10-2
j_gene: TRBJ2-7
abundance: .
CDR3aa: CASSESSYRDEQYF
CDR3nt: TGCGCCAGCAGTGAATCGTCATACCGGGACGAGCAGTACTTC

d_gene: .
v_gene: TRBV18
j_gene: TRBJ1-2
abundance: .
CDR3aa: CASSPNGENYGYTF
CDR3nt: TGTGCCAGCTCACCAAACGGGGAAAACTATGGCTACACCTTC

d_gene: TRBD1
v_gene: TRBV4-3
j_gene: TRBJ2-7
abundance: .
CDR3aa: CASSQGDRAYEQYF
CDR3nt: TGCGCCAGCAGCCAAGGAGACAGGGCCTACGAGCAGTACTTC

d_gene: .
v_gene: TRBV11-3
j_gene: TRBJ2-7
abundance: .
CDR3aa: CASSALQGSYEQYF
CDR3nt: TGTGCCAGCAGCGCCCTACAGGGCTCCTACGAGCAGTACTTC

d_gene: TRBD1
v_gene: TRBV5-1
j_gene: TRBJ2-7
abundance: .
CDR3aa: CASRRGQGTDEQYF
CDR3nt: TGCGCCAGCAGAAGGGGACAGGGTACTGACGAGCAGTACTTC

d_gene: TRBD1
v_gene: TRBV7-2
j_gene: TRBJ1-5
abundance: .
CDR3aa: CASSLGQNNQPQHF
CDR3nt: TGTGCCAGCAGCTTGGGACAGAACAATCAGCCCCAGCATTTT

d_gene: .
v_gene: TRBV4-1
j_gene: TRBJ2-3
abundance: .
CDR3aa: CASSQGTTTDTQYF
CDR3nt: TGCGCCAGCAGCCAAGGGACTACCACAGATACGCAGTATTTT

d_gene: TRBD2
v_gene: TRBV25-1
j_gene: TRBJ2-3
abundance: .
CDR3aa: CASSISGRAYPSTDTQYF
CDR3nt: TGTGCCAGCAGCATTAGCGGGAGGGCTTATCCTAGCACAGATACGCAGTATTTT

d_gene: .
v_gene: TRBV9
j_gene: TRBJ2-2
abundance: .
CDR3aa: CASSARQNTGELFF
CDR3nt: TGTGCCAGCAGCGCCCGACAGAACACCGGGGAGCTGTTTTTT

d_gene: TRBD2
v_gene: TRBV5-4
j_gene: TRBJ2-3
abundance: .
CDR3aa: CASSLLAGEDTQYF
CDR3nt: TGTGCCAGCAGCTTGTTGGCGGGGGAGGATACGCAGTATTTT

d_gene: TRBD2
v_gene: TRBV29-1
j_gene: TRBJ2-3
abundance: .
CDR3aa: CSFKREVTDTQYF
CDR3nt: TGCAGCTTCAAGCGGGAGGTCACAGATACGCAGTATTTT

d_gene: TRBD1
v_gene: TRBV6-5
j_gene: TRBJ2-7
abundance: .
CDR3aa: CASRQTGSYEQYF
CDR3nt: TGTGCCAGCAGACAGACAGGGTCCTACGAGCAGTACTTC

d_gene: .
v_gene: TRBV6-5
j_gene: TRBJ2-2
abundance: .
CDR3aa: CASRVDYGELFF
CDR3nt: TGTGCCAGCAGAGTAGATTACGGGGAGCTGTTTTTT

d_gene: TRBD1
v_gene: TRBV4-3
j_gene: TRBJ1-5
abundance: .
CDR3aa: CASSQDNRGRDQPQHF
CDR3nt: TGCGCCAGCAGCCAAGATAACAGGGGGCGAGATCAGCCCCAGCATTTT

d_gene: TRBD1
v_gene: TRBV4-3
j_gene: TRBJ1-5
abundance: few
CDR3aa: CASSQGTGKDQPQHF
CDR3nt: TGCGCCAGCAGCCAAGGGACAGGGAAGGATCAGCCCCAGCATTTT

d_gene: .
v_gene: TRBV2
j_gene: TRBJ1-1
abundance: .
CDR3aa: CASSGQGNTEAFF
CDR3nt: TGTGCCAGCAGTGGGCAGGGGAACACTGAAGCTTTCTTT

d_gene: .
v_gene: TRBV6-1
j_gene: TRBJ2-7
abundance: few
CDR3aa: CASSETRDYEQYF
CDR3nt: TGTGCCAGCAGTGAAACCAGGGACTACGAGCAGTACTTC

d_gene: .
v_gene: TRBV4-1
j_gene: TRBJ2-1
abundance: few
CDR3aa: CASSQGIARYLGNEQFF
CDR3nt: TGCGCCAGCAGCCAAGGAATAGCGCGTTACCTGGGCAATGAGCAGTTCTTC

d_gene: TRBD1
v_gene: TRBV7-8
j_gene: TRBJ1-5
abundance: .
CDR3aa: CASSLGQPRQPQHF
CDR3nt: TGTGCCAGCAGCCTGGGACAGCCGAGGCAGCCCCAGCATTTT